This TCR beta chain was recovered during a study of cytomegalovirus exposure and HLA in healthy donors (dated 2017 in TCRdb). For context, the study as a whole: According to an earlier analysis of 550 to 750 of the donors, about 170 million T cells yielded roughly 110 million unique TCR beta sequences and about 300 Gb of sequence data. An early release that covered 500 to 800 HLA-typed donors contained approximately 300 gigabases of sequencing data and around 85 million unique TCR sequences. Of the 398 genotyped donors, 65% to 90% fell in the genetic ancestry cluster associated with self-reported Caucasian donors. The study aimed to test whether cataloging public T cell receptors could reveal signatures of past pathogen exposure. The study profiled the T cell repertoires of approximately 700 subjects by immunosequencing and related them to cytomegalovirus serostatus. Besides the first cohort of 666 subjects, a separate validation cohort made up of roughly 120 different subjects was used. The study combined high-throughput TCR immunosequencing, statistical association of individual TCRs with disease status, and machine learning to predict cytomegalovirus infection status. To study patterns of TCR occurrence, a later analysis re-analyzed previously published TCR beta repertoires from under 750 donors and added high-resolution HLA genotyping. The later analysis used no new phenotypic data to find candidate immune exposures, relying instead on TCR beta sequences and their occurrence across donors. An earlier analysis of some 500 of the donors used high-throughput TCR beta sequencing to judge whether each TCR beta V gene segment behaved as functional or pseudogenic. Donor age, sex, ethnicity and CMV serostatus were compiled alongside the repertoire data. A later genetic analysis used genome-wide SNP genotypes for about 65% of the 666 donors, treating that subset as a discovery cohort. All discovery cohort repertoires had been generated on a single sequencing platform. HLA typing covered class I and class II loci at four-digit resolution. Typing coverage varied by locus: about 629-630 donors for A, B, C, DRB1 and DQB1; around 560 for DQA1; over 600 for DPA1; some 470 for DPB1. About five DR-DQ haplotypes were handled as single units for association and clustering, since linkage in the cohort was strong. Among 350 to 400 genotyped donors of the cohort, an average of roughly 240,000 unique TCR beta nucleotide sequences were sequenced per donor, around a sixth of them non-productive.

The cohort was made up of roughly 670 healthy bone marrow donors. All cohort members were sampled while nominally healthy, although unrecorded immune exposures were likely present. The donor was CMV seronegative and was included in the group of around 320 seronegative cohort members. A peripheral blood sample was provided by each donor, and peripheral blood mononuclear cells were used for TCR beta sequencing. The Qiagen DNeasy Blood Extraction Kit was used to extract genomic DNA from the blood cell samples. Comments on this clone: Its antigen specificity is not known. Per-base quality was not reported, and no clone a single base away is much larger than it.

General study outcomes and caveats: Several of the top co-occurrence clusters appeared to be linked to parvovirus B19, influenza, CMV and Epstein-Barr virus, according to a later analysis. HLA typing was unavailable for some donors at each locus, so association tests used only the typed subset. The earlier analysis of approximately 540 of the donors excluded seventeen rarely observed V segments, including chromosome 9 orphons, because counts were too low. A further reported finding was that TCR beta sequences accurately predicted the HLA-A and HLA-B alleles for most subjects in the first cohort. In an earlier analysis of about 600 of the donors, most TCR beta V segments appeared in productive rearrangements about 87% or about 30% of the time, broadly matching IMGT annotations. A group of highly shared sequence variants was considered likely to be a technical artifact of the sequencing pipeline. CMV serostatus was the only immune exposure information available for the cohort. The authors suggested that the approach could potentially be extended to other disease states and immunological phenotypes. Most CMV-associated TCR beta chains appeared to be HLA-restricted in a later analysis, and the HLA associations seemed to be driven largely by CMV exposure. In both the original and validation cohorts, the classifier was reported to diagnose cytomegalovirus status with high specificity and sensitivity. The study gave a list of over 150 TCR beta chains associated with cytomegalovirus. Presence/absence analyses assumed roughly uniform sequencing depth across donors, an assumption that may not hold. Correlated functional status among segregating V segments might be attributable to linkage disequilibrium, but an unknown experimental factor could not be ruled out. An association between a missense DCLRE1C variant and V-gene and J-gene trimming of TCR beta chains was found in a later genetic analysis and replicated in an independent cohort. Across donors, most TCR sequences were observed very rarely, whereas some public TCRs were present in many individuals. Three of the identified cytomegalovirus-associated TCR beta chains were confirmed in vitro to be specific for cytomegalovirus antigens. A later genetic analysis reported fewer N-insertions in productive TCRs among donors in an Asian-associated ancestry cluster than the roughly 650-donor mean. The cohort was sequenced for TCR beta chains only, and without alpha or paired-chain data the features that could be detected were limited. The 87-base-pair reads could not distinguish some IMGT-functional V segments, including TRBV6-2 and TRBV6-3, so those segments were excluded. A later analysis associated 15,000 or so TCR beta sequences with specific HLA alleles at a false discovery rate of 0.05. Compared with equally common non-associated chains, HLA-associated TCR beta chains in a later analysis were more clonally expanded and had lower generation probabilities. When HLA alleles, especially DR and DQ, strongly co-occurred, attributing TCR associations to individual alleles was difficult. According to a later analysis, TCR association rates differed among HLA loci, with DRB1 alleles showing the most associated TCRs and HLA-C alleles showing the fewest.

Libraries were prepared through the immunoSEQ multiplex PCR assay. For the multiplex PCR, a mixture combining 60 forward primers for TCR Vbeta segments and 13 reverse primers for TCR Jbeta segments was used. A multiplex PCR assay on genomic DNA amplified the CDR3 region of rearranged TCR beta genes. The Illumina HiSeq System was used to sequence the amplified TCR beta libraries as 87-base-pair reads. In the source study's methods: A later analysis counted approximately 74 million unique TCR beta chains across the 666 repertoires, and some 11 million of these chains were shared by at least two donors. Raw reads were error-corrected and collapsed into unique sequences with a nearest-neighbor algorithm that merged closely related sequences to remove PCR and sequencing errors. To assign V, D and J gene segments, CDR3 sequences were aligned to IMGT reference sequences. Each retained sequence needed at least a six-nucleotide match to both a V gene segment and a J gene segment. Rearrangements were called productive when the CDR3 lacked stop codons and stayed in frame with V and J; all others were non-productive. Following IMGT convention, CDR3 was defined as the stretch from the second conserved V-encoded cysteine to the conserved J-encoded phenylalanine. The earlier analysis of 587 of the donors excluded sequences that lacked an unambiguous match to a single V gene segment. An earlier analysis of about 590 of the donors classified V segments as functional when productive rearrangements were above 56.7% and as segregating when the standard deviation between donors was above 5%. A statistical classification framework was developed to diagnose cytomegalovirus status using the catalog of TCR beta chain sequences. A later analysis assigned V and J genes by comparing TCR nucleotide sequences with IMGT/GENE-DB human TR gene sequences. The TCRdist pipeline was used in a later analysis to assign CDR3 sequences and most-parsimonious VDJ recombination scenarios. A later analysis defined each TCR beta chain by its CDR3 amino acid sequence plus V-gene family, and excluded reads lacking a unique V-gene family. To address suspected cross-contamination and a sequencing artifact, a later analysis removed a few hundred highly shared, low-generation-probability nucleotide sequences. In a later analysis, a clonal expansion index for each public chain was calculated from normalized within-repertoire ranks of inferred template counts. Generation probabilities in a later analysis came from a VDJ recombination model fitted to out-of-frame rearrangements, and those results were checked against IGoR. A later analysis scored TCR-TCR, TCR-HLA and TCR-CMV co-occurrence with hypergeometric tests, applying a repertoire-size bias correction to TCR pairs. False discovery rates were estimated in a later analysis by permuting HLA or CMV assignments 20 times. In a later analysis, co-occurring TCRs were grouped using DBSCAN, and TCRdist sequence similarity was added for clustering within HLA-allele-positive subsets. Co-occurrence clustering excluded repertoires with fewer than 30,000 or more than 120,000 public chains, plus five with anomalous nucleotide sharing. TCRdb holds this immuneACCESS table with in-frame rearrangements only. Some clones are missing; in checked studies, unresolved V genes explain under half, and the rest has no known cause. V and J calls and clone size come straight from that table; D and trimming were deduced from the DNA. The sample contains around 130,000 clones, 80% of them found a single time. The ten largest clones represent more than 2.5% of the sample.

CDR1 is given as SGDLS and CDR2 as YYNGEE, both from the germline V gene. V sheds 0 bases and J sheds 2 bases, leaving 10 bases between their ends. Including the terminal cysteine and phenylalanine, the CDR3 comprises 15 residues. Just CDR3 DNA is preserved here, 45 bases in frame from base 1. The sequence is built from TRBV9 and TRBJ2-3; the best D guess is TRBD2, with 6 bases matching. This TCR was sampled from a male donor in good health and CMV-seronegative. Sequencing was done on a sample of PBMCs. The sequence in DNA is TGTGCCAGCAGCGTAGCCGGAGGGCTCACAGATACGCAGTATTTT. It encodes CASSVAGGLTDTQYF.